This T cell receptor (beta chain) was documented in a study of graft-versus-host responses after intestinal transplantation. Study as a whole: Once they had received anti-thymocyte globulin induction, all recipients took tacrolimus and steroids for approximately 3 years.

Findings and caveats of the study: Marrow from the recipient contained GvH clones, some of which had appeared first in ileum or blood. Declining HvG levels early post-transplant were linked to peak circulating GvH clone levels.

TCRdb keeps only in-frame clones here, not all; method: immunoSEQ multiplex PCR. The repertoire holds some 70,000 clones, around 90% seen once, with 6.5% to 8% in the top ten. This clone was observed a single time. The antigen is unknown. The TCR sequence derives from a human patient who received an intestinal transplant, so some T cells may come from the graft donor. Source: bone marrow, taken 734 days after intestinal transplantation.

In nucleotides, the CDR3 is TGTGCCAGCAGCCCGAGGACTAGCGGGAACACCGGGGAGCTGTTTTTT. Its protein is CASSPRTSGNTGELFF. The V gene is TRBV7-9, the J gene TRBJ2-2, with 10 bases that match TRBD2. This CDR3 is 16 amino acids long. After removal of 5 bases from V and 1 base from J, the junction contained 4 bases not matched to a gene. In germline, CDR1 is SEHNR, CDR2 FQNEAQ (reference sequence).